This T cell receptor (beta chain) was identified in a study of identical twins. Whole-study results and caveats: Beta out-of-frame twin sharing showed a weaker excess.

With template switching, a universal primer site was added, and the cDNA carried unique molecular identifiers. TCRdb re-called the 5' RACE reads through MiXCR, storing one row per CDR3 protein. This sample has 450,000 to 650,000 distinct CDR3 sequences, with 9.6% found just once. This clonotype was counted many times. The antigen is not known. Per germline, CDR1 LGHNA and CDR2 YNFKEQ. With 0 bases clipped from V and 7 bases from J, the junction kept 7 bases outside the gene matches. This CDR3 contains 16 residues. These data also formed part of another study, on yellow fever vaccine responses in identical twins.

The chain joins TRBV4-2 to TRBJ1-5; TRBD1 aligns across 9 bases. This TCR derives from a woman aged 18-29 years in good health. Sample: PBMCs. This chain's CDR3 is CASSQDGTGPWQPQHF. Written as DNA, the CDR3 is TGTGCCAGCAGCCAAGATGGGACAGGGCCGTGGCAGCCCCAGCATTTT.